Listed below are T cell receptor beta chains from one sample, sequenced in a study of blood T cells in healthy people across ages. TCRdb reprocessed the 5' RACE reads via MiXCR and lists one record per CDR3 protein. The table lists about 1.6 million distinct CDR3 sequences, 30% to 40% of them singletons, with approximately 11% in the top ten. What was sequenced was blood. These receptors all come from a woman aged 25-40 years in good health. CDR3s include the opening cysteine and the closing phenylalanine or tryptophan. The D gene is left open where the match is weak. The size entry is marked missing in some rows and otherwise reads once, few, many or a size class.

CDR3aa: CASSRTGVRTEAFF
CDR3nt: TGTGCCAGCAGCCGCACCGGGGTAAGGACTGAAGCTTTCTTT
j_gene: TRBJ1-1
v_gene: TRBV3-1
abundance: few
d_gene: -
len: 14

CDR3aa: CSAREVGLGSNEQYF
CDR3nt: TGCAGTGCTAGAGAAGTGGGACTAGGGAGTAATGAGCAGTACTTC
j_gene: TRBJ2-7
v_gene: TRBV20-1
abundance: few
d_gene: TRBD2
len: 15

CDR3aa: CASSLRSTGELFF
CDR3nt: TGTGCCAGCAGTTTAAGGAGCACCGGGGAGCTGTTTTTT
j_gene: TRBJ2-2
v_gene: TRBV12-3/TRBV12-4
abundance: few
d_gene: -
len: 13

CDR3aa: CSASRLAGFEQYF
CDR3nt: TGCAGTGCCAGCAGACTAGCGGGATTCGAGCAGTACTTC
j_gene: TRBJ2-7
v_gene: TRBV20-1
abundance: few
d_gene: TRBD2
len: 13

CDR3aa: CSVVKTNTEAFF
CDR3nt: TGCAGCGTTGTCAAAACGAACACTGAAGCTTTCTTT
j_gene: TRBJ1-1
v_gene: TRBV29-1
abundance: few
d_gene: -
len: 12

CDR3aa: CSASTQSNTEAFF
CDR3nt: TGCAGCGCCTCGACACAGTCAAACACTGAAGCTTTCTTT
j_gene: TRBJ1-1
v_gene: TRBV29-1
abundance: few
d_gene: -
len: 13

CDR3aa: CTSTLIAGGPETQYF
CDR3nt: TGCACCAGCACCCTCATAGCGGGAGGGCCAGAGACCCAGTACTTC
j_gene: TRBJ2-5
v_gene: TRBV5-1
abundance: -
d_gene: TRBD2
len: 15

CDR3aa: CASRSFSGGENEQFF
CDR3nt: TGTGCCAGCAGGTCGTTTAGCGGGGGGGAAAATGAGCAGTTCTTC
j_gene: TRBJ2-1
v_gene: TRBV12-3/TRBV12-4
abundance: few
d_gene: TRBD2
len: 15

CDR3aa: CASSNQWRGNIPSYNAQFF
CDR3nt: TGTGCCAGCAGCAACCAGTGGAGGGGAAACATCCCCTCCTACAATGCGCAGTTCTTC
j_gene: TRBJ2-1
v_gene: TRBV5-8
abundance: -
d_gene: -
len: 19

CDR3aa: CAGSPITGGKNEQYF
CDR3nt: TGTGCCGGCAGTCCAATTACAGGGGGTAAAAACGAGCAGTACTTC
j_gene: TRBJ2-7
v_gene: TRBV27
abundance: -
d_gene: TRBD1
len: 15

CDR3aa: CAISEAGGVNYGYTF
CDR3nt: TGTGCCATCAGTGAGGCAGGGGGCGTCAACTATGGCTACACCTTC
j_gene: TRBJ1-2
v_gene: TRBV10-3
abundance: -
d_gene: TRBD1
len: 15

CDR3aa: CASSQNRGEGVSPLHF
CDR3nt: TGCGCCAGCAGCCAAAATCGGGGGGAGGGGGTTTCACCCCTCCACTTT
j_gene: TRBJ1-6
v_gene: TRBV4-1
abundance: -
d_gene: -
len: 16

CDR3aa: CASSQAGTSVIAERSQYF
CDR3nt: TGTGCCAGCAGCCAAGCCGGGACTAGCGTTATCGCCGAGAGGTCCCAGTACTTC
j_gene: TRBJ2-5
v_gene: TRBV3-1
abundance: few
d_gene: TRBD2
len: 18

CDR3aa: CASSLGLAGDEQYF
CDR3nt: TGTGCCAGCAGCCTGGGACTAGCTGGGGACGAGCAGTACTTC
j_gene: TRBJ2-7
v_gene: TRBV12-3/TRBV12-4
abundance: many
d_gene: TRBD2
len: 14

CDR3aa: CATVGEREGTMYEQYF
CDR3nt: TGTGCCACCGTTGGGGAGCGGGAGGGAACCATGTACGAGCAGTACTTC
j_gene: TRBJ2-7
v_gene: TRBV10-3
abundance: many
d_gene: TRBD2
len: 16

CDR3aa: CSAGWTSGSPLQYF
CDR3nt: TGCAGTGCTGGTTGGACTAGCGGGAGCCCCCTTCAGTACTTC
j_gene: TRBJ2-4
v_gene: TRBV20-1
abundance: few
d_gene: TRBD2
len: 14

CDR3aa: CASQTGTSGIPDTQYF
CDR3nt: TGTGCCAGCCAGACTGGGACTAGCGGGATTCCAGATACGCAGTATTTT
j_gene: TRBJ2-3
v_gene: TRBV6-2/TRBV6-3
abundance: few
d_gene: TRBD2
len: 16

CDR3aa: CSARAGASSYNEQFF
CDR3nt: TGCAGTGCTAGGGCAGGCGCCAGCTCCTACAATGAGCAGTTCTTC
j_gene: TRBJ2-1
v_gene: TRBV20-1
abundance: few
d_gene: -
len: 15

CDR3aa: CASTLRGRGHTF
CDR3nt: TGTGCCAGCACCCTACGGGGTAGGGGCCACACCTTC
j_gene: TRBJ1-2
v_gene: TRBV7-2
abundance: once
d_gene: -
len: 12

CDR3aa: CSITRAGETQYF
CDR3nt: TGCAGTATCACTCGGGCGGGCGAGACCCAGTACTTC
j_gene: TRBJ2-5
v_gene: TRBV20-1
abundance: -
d_gene: -
len: 12

CDR3aa: CSARVGGPSNEQFF
CDR3nt: TGCAGTGCTAGAGTCGGCGGCCCCAGCAATGAGCAGTTCTTC
j_gene: TRBJ2-1
v_gene: TRBV20-1
abundance: few
d_gene: -
len: 14

CDR3aa: CASSRGRNSPLHF
CDR3nt: TGTGCCAGCTCCAGGGGGAGGAATTCACCCCTCCACTTT
j_gene: TRBJ1-6
v_gene: TRBV6-2/TRBV6-3
abundance: -
d_gene: TRBD1
len: 13

CDR3aa: CASSVIEGLYEQYF
CDR3nt: TGTGCCAGCAGTGTCATCGAGGGCCTCTACGAGCAGTACTTC
j_gene: TRBJ2-7
v_gene: TRBV6-1
abundance: -
d_gene: -
len: 14

CDR3aa: CATLMGQHSTDTQYF
CDR3nt: TGTGCCACCCTAATGGGGCAGCATAGCACAGATACGCAGTATTTT
j_gene: TRBJ2-3
v_gene: TRBV2
abundance: -
d_gene: -
len: 15

CDR3aa: CSAPTADTQYF
CDR3nt: TGCAGCGCCCCGACGGCAGATACGCAGTATTTT
j_gene: TRBJ2-3
v_gene: TRBV29-1
abundance: few
d_gene: -
len: 11

CDR3aa: CASSLPNRAKNIQYF
CDR3nt: TGCGCCAGCAGCTTGCCGAACAGGGCCAAAAACATTCAGTACTTC
j_gene: TRBJ2-4
v_gene: TRBV5-1
abundance: -
d_gene: -
len: 15

CDR3aa: CSARDPGGAADTQYF
CDR3nt: TGCAGTGCTAGAGATCCCGGGGGGGCCGCAGATACGCAGTATTTT
j_gene: TRBJ2-3
v_gene: TRBV20-1
abundance: few
d_gene: TRBD2
len: 15

CDR3aa: CASSFQRGGQIYNEQFF
CDR3nt: TGCGCCAGCAGCTTCCAGCGGGGGGGTCAAATTTACAATGAGCAGTTCTTC
j_gene: TRBJ2-1
v_gene: TRBV5-1
abundance: -
d_gene: TRBD2
len: 17

CDR3aa: CASSEAQSAWETQYF
CDR3nt: TGTGCCAGCAGTGAAGCGCAGTCTGCCTGGGAGACCCAGTACTTC
j_gene: TRBJ2-5
v_gene: TRBV2
abundance: few
d_gene: -
len: 15

CDR3aa: CSASSLGHEQYF
CDR3nt: TGCAGTGCTAGTAGCCTAGGTCACGAGCAGTACTTC
j_gene: TRBJ2-7
v_gene: TRBV20-1
abundance: -
d_gene: -
len: 12

CDR3aa: CASSQEERGLGTGELFF
CDR3nt: TGCGCCAGCAGCCAAGAGGAGCGGGGGTTAGGGACCGGGGAGCTGTTTTTT
j_gene: TRBJ2-2
v_gene: TRBV4-1
abundance: -
d_gene: TRBD2
len: 17

CDR3aa: CATSGSGSTDTQYF
CDR3nt: TGTGCCACTTCGGGTAGCGGGAGCACAGATACGCAGTATTTT
j_gene: TRBJ2-3
v_gene: TRBV6-4
abundance: few
d_gene: TRBD2
len: 14

CDR3aa: CASSVGSVVRAFF
CDR3nt: TGTGCCAGCAGCGTAGGGTCCGTAGTTCGAGCTTTCTTT
j_gene: TRBJ1-1
v_gene: TRBV7-9
abundance: -
d_gene: -
len: 13

CDR3aa: CASSSRTGSWNGYTF
CDR3nt: TGTGCCAGCAGCTCACGAACCGGGTCTTGGAATGGCTACACCTTC
j_gene: TRBJ1-2
v_gene: TRBV7-9
abundance: many
d_gene: -
len: 15

CDR3aa: CAGAAQTSSPYEQFF
CDR3nt: TGTGCCGGAGCGGCGCAGACTAGTAGTCCTTATGAGCAGTTCTTC
j_gene: TRBJ2-1
v_gene: TRBV28
abundance: few
d_gene: -
len: 15

CDR3aa: CASSQRTGQTGELFF
CDR3nt: TGCGCCAGCAGCCAGAGAACGGGGCAAACCGGGGAGCTGTTTTTT
j_gene: TRBJ2-2
v_gene: TRBV4-1
abundance: -
d_gene: -
len: 15

CDR3aa: CASSLLSLGTSGRNEQFF
CDR3nt: TGCGCCAGCAGCCTTCTGTCGCTCGGGACTAGCGGTCGGAATGAGCAGTTCTTC
j_gene: TRBJ2-1
v_gene: TRBV5-1
abundance: -
d_gene: TRBD2
len: 18

CDR3aa: CASSLSGLDTQYF
CDR3nt: TGTGCCAGCAGCTTATCGGGACTAGATACGCAGTATTTT
j_gene: TRBJ2-3
v_gene: TRBV7-3
abundance: -
d_gene: -
len: 13

CDR3aa: CASSRDSKFF
CDR3nt: TGTGCCAGCAGTCGGGATTCGAAGTTCTTC
j_gene: TRBJ2-1
v_gene: TRBV28
abundance: medium-sized
d_gene: -
len: 10

CDR3aa: CASSGPPNMNTEAFF
CDR3nt: TGCGCCAGCAGCGGCCCCCCGAACATGAACACTGAAGCTTTCTTT
j_gene: TRBJ1-1
v_gene: TRBV5-1
abundance: -
d_gene: -
len: 15

CDR3aa: CASSFGSEETQYF
CDR3nt: TGTGCCAGCAGTTTTGGGTCAGAAGAGACCCAGTACTTC
j_gene: TRBJ2-5
v_gene: TRBV28
abundance: -
d_gene: -
len: 13

CDR3aa: CTSSLWSDTQYF
CDR3nt: TGTACCAGCAGTTTATGGTCAGATACGCAGTATTTT
j_gene: TRBJ2-3
v_gene: TRBV12-3/TRBV12-4
abundance: -
d_gene: -
len: 12

CDR3aa: CASSDLAGPNEKLFF
CDR3nt: TGTGCCAGCAGTGATTTGGCAGGGCCTAATGAAAAACTGTTTTTT
j_gene: TRBJ1-4
v_gene: TRBV6-1
abundance: few
d_gene: -
len: 15

CDR3aa: CASSSALDNSYNEQFF
CDR3nt: TGCGCCAGCAGCTCAGCCCTAGACAACTCCTACAATGAGCAGTTCTTC
j_gene: TRBJ2-1
v_gene: TRBV5-1
abundance: -
d_gene: -
len: 16

CDR3aa: CASSLLRDSYEQYF
CDR3nt: TGTGCCAGCTCACTTCTTCGGGACAGCTACGAGCAGTACTTC
j_gene: TRBJ2-7
v_gene: TRBV18
abundance: -
d_gene: TRBD1
len: 14

CDR3aa: CSASSAGGGDYGYTF
CDR3nt: TGCAGTGCTAGTTCGGCAGGGGGAGGTGACTATGGCTACACCTTC
j_gene: TRBJ1-2
v_gene: TRBV20-1
abundance: -
d_gene: TRBD1
len: 15

CDR3aa: CASSPGLAAYNERYF
CDR3nt: TGTGCCAGCAGCCCAGGACTGGCCGCCTACAATGAGCGGTACTTC
j_gene: TRBJ2-1
v_gene: TRBV7-3
abundance: -
d_gene: -
len: 15

CDR3aa: CASYSYNEQFF
CDR3nt: TGTGCCAGTTATTCCTACAATGAGCAGTTCTTC
j_gene: TRBJ2-1
v_gene: TRBV19
abundance: many
d_gene: -
len: 11

CDR3aa: CASSPLPGQGQETQYF
CDR3nt: TGTGCCAGCAGCCCCCTCCCCGGACAGGGCCAAGAGACCCAGTACTTC
j_gene: TRBJ2-5
v_gene: TRBV7-9
abundance: -
d_gene: TRBD1
len: 16

CDR3aa: CASAPRSETQYF
CDR3nt: TGTGCCAGCGCCCCCCGAAGCGAGACCCAGTACTTC
j_gene: TRBJ2-5
v_gene: TRBV2
abundance: once
d_gene: -
len: 12

CDR3aa: CASSLEEGGRGYGYTF
CDR3nt: TGTGCCAGCAGCTTAGAGGAGGGGGGCCGTGGCTATGGCTACACCTTC
j_gene: TRBJ1-2
v_gene: TRBV7-8
abundance: few
d_gene: -
len: 16